The clone carrying this TCR beta chain was counted ten times or more. TCRdb re-called the PCR reads with MiXCR. The sample shows 45,000 to 50,000 clones, around 25% of them seen only once. This sample is drawn from a study of metastatic and nonmetastatic thyroid tumors. Until they underwent thyroid surgery, no patient had received any treatment. This receptor was identified in a male donor with papillary thyroid cancer or a benign thyroid nodule (not recorded which). Some clones in this sample may be carry-over from other donors' samples. The sequencing input was blood.

The CDR3 DNA reads TGTGCCAGCACCCAAACCCCGGACCTCTACTATGGCTACACCTTC. Residues: CASTQTPDLYYGYTF. The V and J genes are TRBV11-2 and TRBJ1-2; no firm D call. There are 15 residues in the CDR3. CDR1 is SGHAT, CDR2 FQNNGV, per germline. Trimming stripped 7 bases from V and 3 bases from J, with 18 bases between.